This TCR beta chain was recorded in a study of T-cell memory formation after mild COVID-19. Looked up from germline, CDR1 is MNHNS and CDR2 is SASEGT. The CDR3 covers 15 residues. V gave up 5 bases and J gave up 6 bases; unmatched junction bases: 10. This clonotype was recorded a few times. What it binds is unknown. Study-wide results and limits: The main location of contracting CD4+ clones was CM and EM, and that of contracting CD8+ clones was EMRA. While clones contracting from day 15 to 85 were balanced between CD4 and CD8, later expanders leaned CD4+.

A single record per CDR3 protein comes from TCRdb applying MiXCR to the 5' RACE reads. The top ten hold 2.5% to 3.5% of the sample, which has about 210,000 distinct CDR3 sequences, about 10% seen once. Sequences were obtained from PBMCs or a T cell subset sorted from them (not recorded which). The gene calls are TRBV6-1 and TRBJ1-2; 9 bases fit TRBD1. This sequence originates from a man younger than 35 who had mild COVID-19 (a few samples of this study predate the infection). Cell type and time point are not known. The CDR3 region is CASSPQTGGYDGYTF. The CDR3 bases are TGTGCCAGCAGTCCCCAGACAGGGGGTTACGATGGCTACACCTTC.